This T cell receptor (beta chain) was recorded in a study of T-cell reconstitution after alpha-beta-depleted transplantation in children. V dropped 0 bases and J dropped 6 bases, with 20 bases sitting between them. Per the germline V gene, CDR1 is MNHEY and CDR2 is SVGAGI. This CDR3 region has 17 residues. Researchers prepared the TCRbeta library using unique molecular identifiers, the study reports. TCRdb fed the PCR reads into MiXCR, producing one record per CDR3 protein. The sample yields some 390,000 distinct CDR3 sequences, over 20% seen once. Material: PBMCs from the stem cell graft donor, obtained from the stem cell graft. The chain is built from TRBV6-5 and TRBJ1-1, with TRBD1 as a possible D gene (6 bases). The sequence was obtained from a human donor who donated a stem cell graft to a child with acute myeloid leukemia. The CDR3 DNA reads TGTGCCAGCAGTTACTCTGCGAGGGGGGTTGGGAGTCCTGAAGCTTTCTTT. The encoded protein is CASSYSARGVGSPEAFF.